This T cell receptor (beta chain) stems from a study of blood T cell repertoires in COVID-19. Looking at the study overall: COVID-19 samples collected from the United States, Italy and Spain covered acute and convalescent phases.

Participants' own reports of clinical history determined their cohort assignment. Exposed enrollees encountered a COVID-19 case at some point within 2 weeks before study entry. This CDR3 is 15 amino acids long. Trimming cost V 3 bases and J 6 bases; bases outside gene matches: 9. Germline V gene sequence: CDR1 LNHDA, CDR2 SQIVND (reference sequence). The authors' processing: Reference gene primer amplification gave nucleated cell count estimates. Assay: immunoSEQ multiplex PCR; the TCRdb copy retains only in-frame clones and omits some. V and J calls plus clone size are reproduced from that table; the DNA served to infer D and trimming. The sample lists 200,000 to 250,000 clones; roughly 80% were seen once.

The chain combines TRBV19 with TRBJ2-3; 7 bases align to TRBD1. The TCR comes from a woman in her 50s who had been exposed to COVID-19. Source material: PBMCs or T cells enriched from blood (not recorded which). CDR3 DNA: TGTGCCAGTAGTATCGCGAAGGGGGCAGGGGATACGCAGTATTTT. Translating gives CASSIAKGAGDTQYF.